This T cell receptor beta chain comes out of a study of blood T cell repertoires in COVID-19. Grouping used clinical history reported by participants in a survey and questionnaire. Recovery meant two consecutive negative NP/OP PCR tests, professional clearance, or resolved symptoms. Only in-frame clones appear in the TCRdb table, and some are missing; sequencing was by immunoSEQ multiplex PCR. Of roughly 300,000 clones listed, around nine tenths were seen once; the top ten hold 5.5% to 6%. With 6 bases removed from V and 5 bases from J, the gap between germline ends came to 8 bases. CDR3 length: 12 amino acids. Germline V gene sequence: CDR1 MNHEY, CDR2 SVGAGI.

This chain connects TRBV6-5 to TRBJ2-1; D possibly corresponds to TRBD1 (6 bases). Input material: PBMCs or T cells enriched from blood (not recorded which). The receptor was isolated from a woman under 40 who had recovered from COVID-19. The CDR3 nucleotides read TGTGCCAGCAGGGGGGACAACAATGAGCAGTTCTTC. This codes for CASRGDNNEQFF.